The next 11 T cell receptor beta chains were all read from a single sample in a study of a mutant IDH1 vaccine in newly diagnosed glioma. Profiling relied on immunoSEQ multiplex PCR, and the TCRdb table lists in-frame clones only, not all of them. The sample yields about 56,000 clones, less than 90% seen once. Sample time point: week 47, end of study. The content of each vaccine dose was 300 ug of mutant IDH1 20-mer peptide, and topical imiquimod accompanied it. The antigens of these receptors remain unknown. The sequencing used PBMCs, collected from a glioma patient whose treatment included an IDH1 peptide vaccine. These receptors came from a woman aged 50 to 60 with glioma.

This clone was seen once. The CDR3 sequence: CASGKQGTGPYEQYF. The CDR3, as DNA: TGTGCCAGCGGAAAACAAGGGACAGGGCCCTACGAGCAGTACTTC. The chain links TRBV6-6 to TRBJ2-7, with TRBD1 identical over 9 bases. The CDR3 loop spans 15 amino acids. CDR1 is MNHNY and CDR2 is SVGAGI in the germline V gene (reference sequence). V lost 8 bases and J lost 2; bases outside the gene matches: 10.

The genes are TRBV6-1 and TRBJ2-1, with D unclear. The V end was cut by 7 bases, the J end by 8 bases, with 18 bases between. The CDR3 runs 14 residues. CDR1 is MNHNS and CDR2 is SASEGT in the germline V gene. The CDR3, as DNA: TGTGCCAGCATGCCCCAGGCTGGACGCGATGAGCAGTTCTTC. Protein: CASMPQAGRDEQFF.

V usage is TRBV18 and J usage is TRBJ1-5, with D unclear. The CDR3 totals 16 residues. Trimming stripped 3 bases from V and 0 bases from J, with 12 bases between. CDR1 and CDR2 from the germline V gene are KGHSH and LQKENI. Written as DNA, the CDR3 is TGTGCCAGCTCACCTATAAGATTGGATAGCAATCAGCCCCAGCATTTT. It encodes CASSPIRLDSNQPQHF. Full variable domain (missing parts from reference TRBV18 and TRBJ1-5): NAGVMQNPRHLVRRRGQEARLRCSPMKGHSHVYWYRQLPEEGLKFMVYLQKENIIDESGMPKERFSAEFPKEGPSILRIQQVVRGDSAAYFCASSPIRLDSNQPQHFGDGTRLSIL.

This clone was found a few times. The gene calls are TRBV13 and TRBJ2-1; 11 bases agree with TRBD2. V was pared by 5 bases and J by 1 base, with 7 bases of the junction left unmatched. The CDR3 consists of 17 residues. Germline-derived CDR1 and CDR2 are PRHDT and FYEKMQ (reference sequence). CDR3 sequence reads: CASSPRGLAVSYNEQFF. CDR3 coding DNA: TGTGCCAGCAGCCCTAGGGGACTAGCGGTTTCCTACAATGAGCAGTTCTTC.

The chain recombines TRBV6-1 with TRBJ2-7; unclear D gene. The V end was cut by 3 bases, the J end by 2 bases, with 14 bases between. The CDR3 runs 15 residues. Per the germline V gene, CDR1 is MNHNS and CDR2 is SASEGT. CDR3 nucleotide sequence: TGTGCCAGCAGTGAGGTTGGTTTACAGCCCTACGAGCAGTACTTC. This encodes CASSEVGLQPYEQYF.

This clone has just one count. The rearrangement joins TRBV18 to TRBJ1-4; 9 nucleotides agree with TRBD1. Germline trimming cut 6 bases from V and 7 bases from J; bases unmatched to any gene: 9. Germline V gives CDR1 KGHSH, CDR2 LQKENI. The CDR3 consists of 15 residues. As DNA, the CDR3 is TGTGCCAGCTCGCCAGGCGCGACAGGGGGTGAAAAACTGTTTTTT. Amino acid sequence: CASSPGATGGEKLFF.

The J gene is TRBJ1-5, the V gene TRBV13, with D possibly TRBD1 on 5 matching bases. Germline V gene data show CDR1 as PRHDT and CDR2 as FYEKMQ (reference sequence). The CDR3 runs to 16 residues. V gave up 1 base and J gave up 4 bases, with 14 bases separating them. CDR3 residues: CASSLATVGGNQPQHF. For the CDR3, the DNA is TGTGCCAGCAGCTTAGCGACAGTCGGGGGGAATCAGCCCCAGCATTTT.

The rearrangement joins TRBV29-1 to TRBJ1-4, with D tentatively TRBD1 (6 bases). The CDR3 spans 17 residues. Germline V gene data show CDR1 as SQVTM and CDR2 as ANQGSEA. The germline V and J ends were trimmed by 4 bases and 3 bases, with 21 bases remaining between them. In nucleotides, the CDR3 is TGCAGCGTTGTAGGGGGGGCGCGGATTGCTGCTAATGAAAAACTGTTTTTT. Protein: CSVVGGARIAANEKLFF.

The chain carries TRBV29-1 and TRBJ2-3; 7 bases agree with TRBD2. This CDR3 comprises 13 residues. The ends lost 8 bases at V and 5 bases at J; junction bases unmatched: 10. CDR1 and CDR2 from the germline V gene are SQVTM and ANQGSEA. CDR3 loop: CSSPGGNRDTQYF. CDR3 DNA: TGCAGCTCCCCCGGGGGGAATCGAGATACGCAGTATTTT.

The chain has TRBV19 and TRBJ2-7, with TRBD1 matching over 11 bases. Looked up from germline, CDR1 is LNHDA and CDR2 is SQIVND (reference sequence). The CDR3 spans 15 residues. V was clipped by 3 bases and J by 5 bases; unmatched bases: 6. The CDR3 coding sequence is TGTGCCAGTAGTATGTGGGACAGGGGGGATCACGAGCAGTACTTC. It codes for CASSMWDRGDHEQYF.

The CDR3 bases are TGTGCCAGCTCACCTCTCCAGTATCTGAACACTGAAGCTTTCTTT. Translated: CASSPLQYLNTEAFF. The V call is TRBV18, the J call TRBJ1-1; D ambiguous. Germline lookup yields CDR1 KGHSH and CDR2 LQKENI. There are 15 residues in the CDR3. Trimming took off 3 bases at V and 0 bases at J, with 11 bases between the two ends.